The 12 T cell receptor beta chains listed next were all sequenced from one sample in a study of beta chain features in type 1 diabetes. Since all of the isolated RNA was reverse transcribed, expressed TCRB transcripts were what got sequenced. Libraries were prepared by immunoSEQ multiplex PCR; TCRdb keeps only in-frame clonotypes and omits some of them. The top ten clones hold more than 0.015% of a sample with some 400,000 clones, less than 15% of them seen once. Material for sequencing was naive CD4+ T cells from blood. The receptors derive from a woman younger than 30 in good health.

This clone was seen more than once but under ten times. CDR3 protein: CASSFRTGGAETQYF. The CDR3 bases are TGTGCCAGCAGCTTTCGGACAGGGGGCGCGGAGACCCAGTACTTC. The rearrangement joins TRBV7-9 to TRBJ2-5, with TRBD1 matching over 11 bases. CDR1 SEHNR and CDR2 FQNEAQ come from the germline V gene (reference sequence). There are 15 residues in the CDR3. The V segment lost 3 bases and the J segment 5 bases; nucleotides outside the gene matches: 5.

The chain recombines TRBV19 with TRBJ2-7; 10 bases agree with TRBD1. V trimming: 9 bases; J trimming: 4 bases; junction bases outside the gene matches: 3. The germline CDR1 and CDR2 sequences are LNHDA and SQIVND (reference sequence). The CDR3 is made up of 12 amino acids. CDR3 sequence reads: CASRDRGYEQYF. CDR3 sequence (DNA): TGTGCCAGCCGGGACAGGGGTTACGAGCAGTACTTC.

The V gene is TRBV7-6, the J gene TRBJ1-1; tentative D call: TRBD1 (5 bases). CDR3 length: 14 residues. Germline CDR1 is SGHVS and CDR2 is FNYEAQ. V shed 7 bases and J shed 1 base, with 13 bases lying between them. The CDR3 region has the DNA TGTGCCAGCATGCCAGGGCGGGGGAACACTGAAGCTTTCTTT. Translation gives CASMPGRGNTEAFF.

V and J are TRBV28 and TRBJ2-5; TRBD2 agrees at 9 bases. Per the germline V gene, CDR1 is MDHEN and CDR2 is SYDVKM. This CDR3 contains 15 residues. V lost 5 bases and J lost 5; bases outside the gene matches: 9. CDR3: CASSPPSGAGETQYF. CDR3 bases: TGTGCCAGCAGTCCACCTAGCGGGGCGGGGGAGACCCAGTACTTC.

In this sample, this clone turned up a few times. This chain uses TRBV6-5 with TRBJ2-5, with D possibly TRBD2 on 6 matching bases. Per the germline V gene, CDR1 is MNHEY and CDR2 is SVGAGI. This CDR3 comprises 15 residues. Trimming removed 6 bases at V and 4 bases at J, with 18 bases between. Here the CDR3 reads CASRRIYGSSETQYF. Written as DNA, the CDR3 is TGTGCCAGCAGAAGAATATACGGGAGTTCAGAGACCCAGTACTTC.

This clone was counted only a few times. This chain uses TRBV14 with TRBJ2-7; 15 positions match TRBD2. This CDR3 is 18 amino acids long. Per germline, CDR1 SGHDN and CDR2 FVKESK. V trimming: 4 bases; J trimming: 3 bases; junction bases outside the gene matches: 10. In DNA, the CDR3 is TGTGCCAGCAGCCTAACTCCGGGACTAGCGGGAGGTGGCTACGAGCAGTACTTC. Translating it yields CASSLTPGLAGGGYEQYF.

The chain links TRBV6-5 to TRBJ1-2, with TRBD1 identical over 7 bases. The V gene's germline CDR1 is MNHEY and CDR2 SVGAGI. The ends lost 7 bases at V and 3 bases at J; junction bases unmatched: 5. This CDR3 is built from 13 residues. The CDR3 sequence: CASKTGVYYGYTF. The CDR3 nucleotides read TGTGCCAGCAAAACAGGGGTCTACTATGGCTACACCTTC.

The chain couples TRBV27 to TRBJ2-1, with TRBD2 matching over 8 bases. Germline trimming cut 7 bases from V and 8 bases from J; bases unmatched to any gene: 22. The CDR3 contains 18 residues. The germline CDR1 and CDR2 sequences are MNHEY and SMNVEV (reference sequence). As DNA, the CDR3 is TGTGCCAGCAAACCACAGACTCGATATGGCGGGAGGTTGGATGAGCAGTTCTTC. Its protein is CASKPQTRYGGRLDEQFF.

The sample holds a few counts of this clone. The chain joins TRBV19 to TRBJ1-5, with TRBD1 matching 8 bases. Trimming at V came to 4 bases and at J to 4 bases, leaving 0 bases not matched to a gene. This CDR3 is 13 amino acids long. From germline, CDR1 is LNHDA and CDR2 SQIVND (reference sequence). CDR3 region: CASSNRGNQPQHF. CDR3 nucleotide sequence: TGTGCCAGTAGTAACAGGGGGAATCAGCCCCAGCATTTT.

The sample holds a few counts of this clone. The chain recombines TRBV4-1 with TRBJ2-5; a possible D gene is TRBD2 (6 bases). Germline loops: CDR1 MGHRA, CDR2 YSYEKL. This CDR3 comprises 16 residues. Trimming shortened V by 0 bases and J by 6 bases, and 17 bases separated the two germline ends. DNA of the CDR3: TGCGCCAGCAGCCAAGATTCGGCTAGCGACGAGCAGACCCAGTACTTC. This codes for CASSQDSASDEQTQYF.

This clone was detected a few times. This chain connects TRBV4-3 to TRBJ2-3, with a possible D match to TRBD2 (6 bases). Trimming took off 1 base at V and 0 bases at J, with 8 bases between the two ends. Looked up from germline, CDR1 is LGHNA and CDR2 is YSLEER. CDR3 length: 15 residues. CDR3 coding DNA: TGCGCCAGCAGCCAAGGGAGGGGTAGCACAGATACGCAGTATTTT. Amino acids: CASSQGRGSTDTQYF.

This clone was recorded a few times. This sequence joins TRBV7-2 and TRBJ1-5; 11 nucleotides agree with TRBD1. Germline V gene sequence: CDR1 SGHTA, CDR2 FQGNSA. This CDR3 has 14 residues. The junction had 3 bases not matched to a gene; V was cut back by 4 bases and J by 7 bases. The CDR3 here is CASSSGDRGQPQHF. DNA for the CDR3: TGTGCCAGCAGCTCAGGGGACAGGGGGCAGCCCCAGCATTTT.